This T cell receptor beta chain emerged from a study of CD8 T cells in ankylosing spondylitis. General observations from the study: Reported data indicate significant enrichment of disease-linked clones within matched ankylosing spondylitis synovial fluid. A subset of motif variants has previously been described in the synovial fluid and blood of reactive arthritis. A motif in TCR beta, a set of roughly eight highly homologous variants, appeared characteristic of ankylosing spondylitis blood.

V shed 0 bases, J shed 5 bases, and the junction held 6 bases outside the gene matches. The germline V gene has CDR1 MGHRA and CDR2 YSYEKL. This CDR3 has 16 residues. Making use of molecular barcodes, quantitative 5'-RACE generated TCR beta libraries. MiXCR was run by TCRdb on the 5' RACE reads, yielding one entry per CDR3 protein. The sample lists around 250,000 distinct CDR3 sequences; about a sixth were seen once. Concerning this clonotype: Its specificity is unknown.

The sequence was collected from a male donor with ankylosing spondylitis or in good health (not recorded which). The V gene is TRBV4-1, the J gene TRBJ1-5; 8 bases map to TRBD1. Source material: blood, either unsorted or a sorted T cell fraction (not recorded which). The CDR3 reads CASSQDSGQGDQPQHF. The DNA for the CDR3 is TGCGCCAGCAGCCAAGATAGTGGACAGGGAGATCAGCCCCAGCATTTT.